This T cell receptor beta chain was retrieved from a study of cytomegalovirus exposure and HLA in healthy donors. The V end lost 6 bases, the J end lost 0 bases, and 13 bases lay between the germline ends. The CDR3 is made up of 15 amino acids. From germline, CDR1 is MNHEY and CDR2 SVGAGI. With 60 Vbeta and 13 Jbeta primers, the PCR was carried out. Method: immunoSEQ multiplex PCR; TCRdb's copy keeps in-frame clones and lacks some. The repertoire shows roughly 140,000 clones; the top ten hold 0.85% to 1%. The material sequenced was PBMCs. The origin of this receptor is a male donor in good health and CMV-seronegative. The V call is TRBV6-5, the J call TRBJ2-3; D is unresolved. The CDR3 region is CASRYQAISTDTQYF. The CDR3 DNA reads as TGTGCCAGCAGATATCAGGCGATAAGCACAGATACGCAGTATTTT.